Reported below is one T cell receptor beta chain. What it recognizes is unknown. This specimen belongs to a study of graft-versus-host responses after intestinal transplantation. This CDR3 has 14 residues. Germline CDR1 is MNHEY and CDR2 is SVGAGI. Trimming removed 5 bases from V and 2 bases from J; junction bases left unmatched: 3. The table came from immunoSEQ multiplex PCR; TCRdb's copy has only in-frame clones and leaves some out. The table shows about 88,000 clones, with around 90% occurring only once. The chain joins TRBV6-5 to TRBJ2-1, with TRBD1 identical over 7 bases. The receptor was isolated from a human donor who was the organ donor for an intestinal transplant. The input for sequencing was unstimulated CD4+ T cells sorted from spleen or lymph node cells, taken before transplant. CDR3 in DNA: TGTGCCAGCAGTAAACAGGGGCCCTACAATGAGCAGTTCTTC. Amino acids: CASSKQGPYNEQFF.